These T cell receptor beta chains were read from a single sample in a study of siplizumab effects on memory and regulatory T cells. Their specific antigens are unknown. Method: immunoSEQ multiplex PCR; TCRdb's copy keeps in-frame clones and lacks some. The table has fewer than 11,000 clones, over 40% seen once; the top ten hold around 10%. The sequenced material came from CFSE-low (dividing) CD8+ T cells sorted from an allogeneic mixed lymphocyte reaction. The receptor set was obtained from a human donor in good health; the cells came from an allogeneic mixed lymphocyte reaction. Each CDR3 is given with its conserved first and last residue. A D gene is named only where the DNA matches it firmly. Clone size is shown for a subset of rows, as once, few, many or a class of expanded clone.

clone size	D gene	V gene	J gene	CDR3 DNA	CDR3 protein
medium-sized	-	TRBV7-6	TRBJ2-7	TGTGCCAGCAGCTTAGAACCGGGTAGCGAGCAGTACTTC	CASSLEPGSEQYF
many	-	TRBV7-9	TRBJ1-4	TGTGCCAGCAGCCAAGGCGGGACGGGTCAGGAAAAACTGTTTTTT	CASSQGGTGQEKLFF
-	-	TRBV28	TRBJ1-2	TGTGCCAGCAGTTTATTTACGTTGGGCCAGGGAAATGGCTACACCTTC	CASSLFTLGQGNGYTF
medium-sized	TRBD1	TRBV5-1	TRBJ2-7	TGCGCCAGCAACCTAGGACAGGGATTCCACGAGCAGTACTTC	CASNLGQGFHEQYF
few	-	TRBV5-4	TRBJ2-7	TGTGCCAGCAGGGACAATTCCTACGAGCAGTACTTC	CASRDNSYEQYF
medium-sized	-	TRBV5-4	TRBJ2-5	TGTGCCAGCAGCGGCCAGGTGGACAGCTGGGAGACCCAGTACTTC	CASSGQVDSWETQYF
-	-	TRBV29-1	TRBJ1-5	TGCAGCGTTGAAGTCCGGGGAGATCAGCCCCAGCATTTT	CSVEVRGDQPQHF
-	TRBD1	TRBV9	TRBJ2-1	TGTGCCAGCAGCTCTCAATTGTGGGACAGGGGAGTAATTATCGGCTCCTACAATGAGCAGTTCTTC	CASSSQLWDRGVIIGSYNEQFF
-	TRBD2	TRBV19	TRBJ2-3	TGTGCCACGTGGGGGGGGGTTGAGACGCAGTATTTT	CATWGGVETQYF
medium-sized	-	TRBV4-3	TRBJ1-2	TGCGCCAGCAGCCAAGAGTCGCAGGGGAATCCCTATGGCTACACCTTC	CASSQESQGNPYGYTF
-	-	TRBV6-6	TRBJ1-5	TGTGCCAGTCGTACTAGCAATCAGCCCCAGCATTTT	CASRTSNQPQHF
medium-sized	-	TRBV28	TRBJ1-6	TGTGCCAGCAGTTTGTTAGGTTATAATTCACCCCTCCACTTT	CASSLLGYNSPLHF